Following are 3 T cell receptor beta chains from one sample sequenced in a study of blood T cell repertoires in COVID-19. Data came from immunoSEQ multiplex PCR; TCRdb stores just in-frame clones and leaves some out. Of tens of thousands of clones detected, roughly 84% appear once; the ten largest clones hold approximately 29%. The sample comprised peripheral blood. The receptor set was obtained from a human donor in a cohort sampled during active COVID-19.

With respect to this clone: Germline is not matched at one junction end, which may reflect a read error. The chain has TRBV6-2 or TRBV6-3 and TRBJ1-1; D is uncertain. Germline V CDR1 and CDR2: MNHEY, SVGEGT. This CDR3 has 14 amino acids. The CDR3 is CAGSYHGVSTEAFF. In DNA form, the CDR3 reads TGTGCCGGCAGTTATCACGGAGTTTCCACTGAAGCTTTCTTT.

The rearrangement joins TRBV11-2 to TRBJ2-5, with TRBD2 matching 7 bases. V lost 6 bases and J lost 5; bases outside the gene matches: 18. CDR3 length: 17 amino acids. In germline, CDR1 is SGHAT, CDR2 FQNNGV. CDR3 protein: CASSGGVASGPMETQYF. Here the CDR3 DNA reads TGTGCCAGCAGTGGGGGGGTGGCTAGCGGTCCCATGGAGACCCAGTACTTC.

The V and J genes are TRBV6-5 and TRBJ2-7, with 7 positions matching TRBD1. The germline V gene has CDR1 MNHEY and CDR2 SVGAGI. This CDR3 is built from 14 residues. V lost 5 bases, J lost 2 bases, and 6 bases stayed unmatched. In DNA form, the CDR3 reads TGTGCCAGCAGTCTTGACAGGGTGGCCTACGAGCAGTACTTC. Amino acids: CASSLDRVAYEQYF.